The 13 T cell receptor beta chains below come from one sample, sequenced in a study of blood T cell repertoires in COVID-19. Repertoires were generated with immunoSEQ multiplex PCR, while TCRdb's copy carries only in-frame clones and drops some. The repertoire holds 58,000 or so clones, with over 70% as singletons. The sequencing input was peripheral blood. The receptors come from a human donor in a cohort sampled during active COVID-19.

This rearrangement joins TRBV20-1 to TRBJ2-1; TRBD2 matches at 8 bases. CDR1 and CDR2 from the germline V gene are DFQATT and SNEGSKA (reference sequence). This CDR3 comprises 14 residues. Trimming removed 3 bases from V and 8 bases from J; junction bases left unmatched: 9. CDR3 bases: TGCAGTGCTAGTCGGGGGGGGCCCGAGGATGAGCAGTTCTTC. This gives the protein CSASRGGPEDEQFF.

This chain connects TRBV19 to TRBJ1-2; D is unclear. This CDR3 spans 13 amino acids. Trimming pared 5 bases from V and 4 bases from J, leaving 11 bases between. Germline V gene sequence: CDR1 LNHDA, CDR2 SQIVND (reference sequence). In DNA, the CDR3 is TGTGCCAGTAGTGTACAGAGCTTCTATGGCTACACCTTC. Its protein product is CASSVQSFYGYTF.

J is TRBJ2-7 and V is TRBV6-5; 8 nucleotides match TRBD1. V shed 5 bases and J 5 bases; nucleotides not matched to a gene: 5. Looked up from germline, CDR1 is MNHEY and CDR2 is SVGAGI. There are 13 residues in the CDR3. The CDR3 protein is CASSRTGSHEQYF. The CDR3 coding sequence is TGTGCCAGCAGTCGGACAGGGTCCCACGAGCAGTACTTC.

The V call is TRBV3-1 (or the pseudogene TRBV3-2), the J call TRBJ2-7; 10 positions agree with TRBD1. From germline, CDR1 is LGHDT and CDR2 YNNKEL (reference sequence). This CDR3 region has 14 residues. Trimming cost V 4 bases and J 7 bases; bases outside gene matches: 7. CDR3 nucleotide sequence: TGTGCCAGCAGCCCCTGGACAGGGGGGAGAGAGCAGTACTTC. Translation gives CASSPWTGGREQYF.

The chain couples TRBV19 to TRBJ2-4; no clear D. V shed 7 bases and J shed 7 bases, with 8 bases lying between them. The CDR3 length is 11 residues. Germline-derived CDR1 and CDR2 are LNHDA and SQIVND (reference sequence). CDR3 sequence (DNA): TGTGCCAGTATATCCGGGAACATTCAGTACTTC. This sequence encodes CASISGNIQYF.

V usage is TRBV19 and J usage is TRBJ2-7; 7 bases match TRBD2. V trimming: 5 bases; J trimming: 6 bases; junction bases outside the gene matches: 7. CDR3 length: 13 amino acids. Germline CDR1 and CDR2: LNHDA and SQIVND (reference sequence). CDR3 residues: CASSGLVGREQYF. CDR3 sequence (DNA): TGTGCCAGTAGTGGACTAGTCGGGCGCGAGCAGTACTTC.

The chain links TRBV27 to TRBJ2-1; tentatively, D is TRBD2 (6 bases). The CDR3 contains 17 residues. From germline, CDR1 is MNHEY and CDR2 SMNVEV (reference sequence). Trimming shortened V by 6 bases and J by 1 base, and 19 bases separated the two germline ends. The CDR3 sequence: CASSPSDESGSYNEQFF. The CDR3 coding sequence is TGTGCCAGCAGCCCCTCAGATGAAAGCGGGTCCTACAATGAGCAGTTCTTC.

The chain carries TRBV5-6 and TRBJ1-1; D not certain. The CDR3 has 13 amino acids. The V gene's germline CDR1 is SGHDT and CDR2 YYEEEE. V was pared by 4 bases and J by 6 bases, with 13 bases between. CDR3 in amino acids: CASSKGRSPEAFF. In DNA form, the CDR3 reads TGTGCCAGCAGCAAAGGGAGGTCCCCTGAAGCTTTCTTT.

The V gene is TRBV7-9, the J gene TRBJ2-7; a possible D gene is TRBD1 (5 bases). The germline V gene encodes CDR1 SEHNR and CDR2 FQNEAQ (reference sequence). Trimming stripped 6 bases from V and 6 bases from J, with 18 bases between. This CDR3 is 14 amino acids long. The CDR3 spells CASSNGRRAGEQYF. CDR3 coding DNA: TGTGCCAGCAGTAACGGGCGCAGGGCTGGCGAGCAGTACTTC.

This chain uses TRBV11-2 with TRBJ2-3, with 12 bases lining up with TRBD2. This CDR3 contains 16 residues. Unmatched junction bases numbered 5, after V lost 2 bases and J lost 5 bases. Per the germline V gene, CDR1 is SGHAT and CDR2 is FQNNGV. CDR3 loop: CASSLRLAGDQDTQYF. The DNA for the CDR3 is TGTGCCAGCAGCTTACGACTAGCGGGAGATCAAGATACGCAGTATTTT.

The DNA of the CDR3 is TGTGCCAGCAGCTCGGAGACAGGGGGACGAACTGAAGCTTTCTTT. It yields the protein CASSSETGGRTEAFF. The chain carries TRBV5-4 and TRBJ1-1, with TRBD1 identical over 9 bases. Germline trimming cut 3 bases from V and 5 bases from J; bases unmatched to any gene: 8. Looked up from germline, CDR1 is SGHNT and CDR2 is YYREEE (reference sequence). The CDR3 is 15 residues long.

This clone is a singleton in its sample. In DNA, the CDR3 is TGTGCCAGCAGTTTAAGGGGACAGGGTTCCGGTGAGCAGTTCTTC. It codes for CASSLRGQGSGEQFF. The rearrangement links TRBV27 to TRBJ2-1; 9 bases are a match to TRBD1. Trimming removed 2 bases from V and 9 bases from J; junction bases left unmatched: 8. Germline V gives CDR1 MNHEY, CDR2 SMNVEV (reference sequence). The CDR3 is 15 residues long.

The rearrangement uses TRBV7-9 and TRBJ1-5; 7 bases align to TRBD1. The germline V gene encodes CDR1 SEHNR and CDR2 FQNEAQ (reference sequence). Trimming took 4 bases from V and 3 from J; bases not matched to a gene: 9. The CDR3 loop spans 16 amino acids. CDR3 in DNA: TGTGCCAGCAGCTCTCCCGGGACAGATCACAATCAGCCCCAGCATTTT. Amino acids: CASSSPGTDHNQPQHF.